This is a list of T cell receptor beta chains from one sample in a study of T cell clonotyping in hematopoietic cell transplantation. Sequencing was performed with immunoSEQ multiplex PCR; in TCRdb, only in-frame clones are kept and a portion is missing. The data show roughly 42,000 clones, roughly 94% seen once. The sequenced material came from peripheral blood mononuclear cells. The origin of the receptors is a woman aged 45-59 years in good health. Some clones in this sample may be carry-over from other donors' samples. CDR3s include the opening cysteine and the closing phenylalanine or tryptophan. D genes are given only for firm matches. Where a row states a size, it is once, few, many or the class of an expanded clone; other rows omit it.

d_gene: NA
v_gene: TRBV7-2
abundance: NA
j_gene: TRBJ1-1
CDR3aa: CASSPPGAGTEAFF
CDR3nt: TGTGCCAGCAGCCCGCCCGGGGCGGGAACTGAAGCTTTCTTT

d_gene: NA
v_gene: TRBV18
abundance: NA
j_gene: TRBJ1-4
CDR3aa: CASSYSVGEKLFF
CDR3nt: TGTGCCAGCTCATACTCGGTTGGGGAAAAACTGTTTTTT

d_gene: NA
v_gene: TRBV20-1
abundance: NA
j_gene: TRBJ1-2
CDR3aa: CHYHGGYGYTF
CDR3nt: TGTCATTATCACGGGGGTTATGGCTACACCTTC

d_gene: NA
v_gene: TRBV7-9
abundance: NA
j_gene: TRBJ1-4
CDR3aa: CASSSAGTTNEKLFF
CDR3nt: TGTGCCAGCAGCTCCGCAGGGACAACTAATGAAAAACTGTTTTTT

d_gene: NA
v_gene: TRBV4-1
abundance: NA
j_gene: TRBJ1-4
CDR3aa: CASSQGRANEKLFF
CDR3nt: TGCGCCAGCAGCCAAGGGAGGGCTAATGAAAAACTGTTTTTT

d_gene: NA
v_gene: TRBV6-5
abundance: once
j_gene: TRBJ2-3
CDR3aa: CASRVGTETDTQYF
CDR3nt: TGTGCCAGCAGAGTGGGGACTGAGACAGATACGCAGTATTTT

d_gene: TRBD1
v_gene: TRBV5-1
abundance: NA
j_gene: TRBJ2-1
CDR3aa: CASSHPDRPNEQFF
CDR3nt: TGCGCCAGCAGCCATCCGGACAGGCCCAATGAGCAGTTCTTC

d_gene: NA
v_gene: TRBV19
abundance: NA
j_gene: TRBJ2-2
CDR3aa: CASTPGLNTGELFF
CDR3nt: TGTGCCAGTACCCCAGGGCTGAACACCGGGGAGCTGTTTTTT

d_gene: NA
v_gene: TRBV6-5
abundance: NA
j_gene: TRBJ1-2
CDR3aa: CASTDGGYYGYTF
CDR3nt: TGTGCCAGCACTGACGGGGGGTACTATGGCTACACCTTC

d_gene: NA
v_gene: TRBV2
abundance: once
j_gene: TRBJ1-1
CDR3aa: CASSPGTQSGDTEAFF
CDR3nt: TGTGCCAGCAGCCCCGGGACTCAATCTGGGGACACTGAAGCTTTCTTT

d_gene: TRBD1
v_gene: TRBV11-2
abundance: NA
j_gene: TRBJ2-7
CDR3aa: CASSARDSQGTRKQYF
CDR3nt: TGTGCCAGCAGCGCCCGGGACAGCCAGGGGACAAGGAAGCAGTACTTC

d_gene: NA
v_gene: TRBV23-1
abundance: NA
j_gene: TRBJ1-5
CDR3aa: CASSYPLRGNQPQHF
CDR3nt: TGCGCCAGCAGTTACCCCCTCAGGGGCAATCAGCCCCAGCATTTT

d_gene: NA
v_gene: TRBV27
abundance: NA
j_gene: TRBJ2-5
CDR3aa: CASSAVSGPYQETQYF
CDR3nt: TGTGCCAGCAGTGCCGTTAGCGGCCCGTACCAAGAGACCCAGTACTTC

d_gene: TRBD1
v_gene: TRBV29-1
abundance: NA
j_gene: TRBJ1-1
CDR3aa: CSVVGTVGKEAFF
CDR3nt: TGCAGCGTTGTGGGGACAGTGGGAAAGGAAGCTTTCTTT

d_gene: NA
v_gene: TRBV6-5
abundance: NA
j_gene: TRBJ1-1
CDR3aa: CASSRISETGEAFF
CDR3nt: TGTGCCAGCAGTAGAATCAGTGAAACAGGGGAAGCTTTCTTT

d_gene: NA
v_gene: TRBV19
abundance: NA
j_gene: TRBJ1-4
CDR3aa: CASSARTGGREKLFF
CDR3nt: TGTGCCAGTAGTGCACGGACCGGGGGGCGCGAAAAACTGTTTTTT

d_gene: TRBD2
v_gene: TRBV10-3
abundance: once
j_gene: TRBJ2-1
CDR3aa: CAIRPQLAGGREQFF
CDR3nt: TGTGCCATCAGGCCTCAACTAGCGGGGGGGCGAGAGCAGTTCTTC

d_gene: TRBD2
v_gene: TRBV4-2
abundance: NA
j_gene: TRBJ2-2
CDR3aa: CASSRLAGVTTGELFF
CDR3nt: TGTGCCAGCAGCCGACTAGCGGGGGTTACCACCGGGGAGCTGTTTTTT

d_gene: NA
v_gene: TRBV27
abundance: NA
j_gene: TRBJ1-2
CDR3aa: CASSLSVQLNYGYTF
CDR3nt: TGTGCCAGCAGTTTAAGTGTACAGCTAAACTATGGCTACACCTTC

d_gene: NA
v_gene: TRBV5-8
abundance: NA
j_gene: TRBJ1-2
CDR3aa: CASSLVLSGNYGYTF
CDR3nt: TGTGCCAGCAGCTTGGTTCTCTCAGGGAACTATGGCTACACCTTC

d_gene: NA
v_gene: TRBV7-9
abundance: once
j_gene: TRBJ2-7
CDR3aa: CASSSPGRWEQYF
CDR3nt: TGTGCCAGCAGCTCTCCCGGGCGATGGGAGCAGTACTTC

d_gene: TRBD2
v_gene: TRBV7-2
abundance: NA
j_gene: TRBJ2-6
CDR3aa: CASSSPVHGGSGANVLTF
CDR3nt: TGTGCCAGCAGCTCCCCCGTCCACGGGGGGTCTGGGGCCAACGTCCTGACTTTC